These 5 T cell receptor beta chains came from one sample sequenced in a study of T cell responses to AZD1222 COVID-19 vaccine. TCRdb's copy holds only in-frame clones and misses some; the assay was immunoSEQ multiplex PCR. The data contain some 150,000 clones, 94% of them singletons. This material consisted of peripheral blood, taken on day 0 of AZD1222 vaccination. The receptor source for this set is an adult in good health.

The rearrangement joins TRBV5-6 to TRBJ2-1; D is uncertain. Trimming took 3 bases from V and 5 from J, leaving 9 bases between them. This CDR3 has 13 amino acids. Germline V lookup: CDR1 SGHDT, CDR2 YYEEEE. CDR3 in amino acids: CASSSLQDNEQFF. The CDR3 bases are TGTGCCAGCAGCTCCCTCCAGGACAATGAGCAGTTCTTC.

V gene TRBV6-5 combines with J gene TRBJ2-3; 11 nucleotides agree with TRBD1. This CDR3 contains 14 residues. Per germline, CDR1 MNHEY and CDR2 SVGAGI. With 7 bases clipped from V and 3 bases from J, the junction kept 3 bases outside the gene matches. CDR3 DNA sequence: TGTGCCAGCAAGGACAGGGGGCAGACAGATACGCAGTATTTT. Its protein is CASKDRGQTDTQYF.

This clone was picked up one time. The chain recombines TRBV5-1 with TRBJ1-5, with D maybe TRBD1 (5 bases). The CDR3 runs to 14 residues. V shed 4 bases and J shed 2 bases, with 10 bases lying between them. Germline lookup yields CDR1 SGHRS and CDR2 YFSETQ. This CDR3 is CASSPRGGNQPQHF. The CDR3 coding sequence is TGCGCCAGCAGCCCGAGAGGGGGCAATCAGCCCCAGCATTTT.

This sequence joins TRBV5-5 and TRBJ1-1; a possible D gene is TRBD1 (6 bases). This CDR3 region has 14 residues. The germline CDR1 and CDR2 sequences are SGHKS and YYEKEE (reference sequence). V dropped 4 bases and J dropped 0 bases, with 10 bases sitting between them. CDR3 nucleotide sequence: TGTGCCAGCAGCCCGGGGACACTGAACACTGAAGCTTTCTTT. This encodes CASSPGTLNTEAFF.

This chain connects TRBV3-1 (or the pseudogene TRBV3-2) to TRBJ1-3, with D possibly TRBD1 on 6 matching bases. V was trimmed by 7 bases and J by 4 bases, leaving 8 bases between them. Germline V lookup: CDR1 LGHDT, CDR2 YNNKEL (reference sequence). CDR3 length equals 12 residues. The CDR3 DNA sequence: TGTGCCAGCACCGGACAGGGAAACACCATATATTTT. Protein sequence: CASTGQGNTIYF.